A single T cell receptor beta chain is shown here with its context. Its target antigen remains unknown. It has no much larger one-base neighbor in the sample; base qualities were not kept. From its cysteine to its phenylalanine, the CDR3 spans 14 amino acids. CDR3 DNA is the only sequence kept; it has 42 bases, read in frame from the first base. Cut back by 2 bases and 1 base, the V and J ends lie 6 bases apart. CDR1 and CDR2 are drawn from the germline V gene: MNHNS, SASEGT. TCRbeta CDR3 regions were amplified from genomic DNA by means of the immunoSEQ Assay, a bias-controlled multiplex PCR. As for the authors' bioinformatics: The number of nucleated cells in each sample was estimated by amplification of reference gene primers within the assay. Sequence reads were collapsed and filtered to measure the absolute abundance of every unique TCRbeta CDR3 rearrangement. For each sample, productive Simpson clonality was calculated as the square root of Simpson's diversity index across productive rearrangements. TCRdb holds this immuneACCESS table with in-frame rearrangements only. Some clones are missing; in checked studies, unresolved V genes explain under half, and the rest has no known cause. That table furnishes V, J and clone size, whereas the DNA furnished D and trimming. The sample table lists 40,000 to 65,000 clones, 80% to 90% of them with a count of one. The top ten constitute about 2.7% of the sample.

Each collaborating institution followed its own protocols to collect whole blood in K2EDTA tubes. For TCRbeta analysis, collaborator samples were shipped as frozen whole blood, as isolated PBMCs, or as DNA extracted from either sample type. This sample was taken from a study of blood T cell repertoires in COVID-19 (TCRdb year 2020). As for the study more broadly: Samples covering the acute and convalescent phases of COVID-19 were provided by collaborators in the United States, Italy and Spain. The prospective study material was composed of cDNA or gDNA derived from T cells, B-cell-depleted T cells, or PBMCs. HLA class I and class II types, where available, came from metadata supplied by the sample provider rather than from assay-based typing. Subjects who had been exposed to COVID-19, were actively infected with it, or had recovered from it provided the deeply sampled blood TCRbeta repertoires that made up the dataset. Sample metadata almost always included a de-identified subject ID, COVID-19 status, age in years and sex. The repertoires were made available in a free public database intended to serve as a resource for research on the immune response to SARS-CoV-2. Samples came from the ongoing ImmuneRACE study (first 160 participants) plus 1,254 subjects from 6 global collaborators.

On the study overall, not on this receptor specifically: The amount of clinical and demographic metadata varied by source and participant and was provided uncurated.

Sequencing was performed on peripheral blood. The V and J segments used are TRBV6-1 and TRBJ1-5, with the identity of the D gene unclear. The receptor comes from a man older than 75 with acute or convalescent COVID-19. The CDR3 protein: CASSEQKSNQPQHF. The DNA is TGTGCCAGCAGTGAACAGAAAAGCAATCAGCCCCAGCATTTT.